A single sample gave rise to the 15 T cell receptor beta chains below, sequenced in a study of cytomegalovirus exposure and HLA in healthy donors. Primers: 60 Vbeta forward and 13 Jbeta reverse. Here immunoSEQ multiplex PCR was the method, and the copy in TCRdb shows in-frame clones only, minus some. Of a few hundred thousand clones listed, around nine tenths were seen once; the top ten hold approximately 1.5%. The specimen sequenced was PBMCs. These receptors originate from a girl aged 2-10 years in good health and CMV-seronegative.

This chain connects TRBV2 to TRBJ2-7; D perhaps matches TRBD2 (5 bases). V gave up 5 bases and J gave up 2 bases, with 10 bases separating them. The length of the CDR3 is 13 residues. Germline loops: CDR1 SNHLY, CDR2 FYNNEI. The CDR3 sequence is CASSRDYTYEQYF. CDR3 DNA sequence: TGTGCCAGCAGTCGTGACTATACCTACGAGCAGTACTTC.

The genes are TRBV5-4 and TRBJ1-1, with D perhaps TRBD1 (6 bases). This CDR3 is 13 amino acids long. CDR1 and CDR2 (germline): SGHNT, YYREEE (reference sequence). The ends were cut back, 4 bases at V and 6 bases at J, with 13 bases in the middle. The CDR3 DNA is TGTGCCAGCAGCCTAGGGGGTGGGGCTGAAGCTTTCTTT. Amino acids: CASSLGGGAEAFF.

CDR3 DNA sequence: TGTGCCAGCAGTGATTACCTCGGACAGGGCTACGAGCAGTACTTC. This sequence encodes CASSDYLGQGYEQYF. The chain is built from TRBV6-1 and TRBJ2-7; TRBD1 matches 8 bases. Germline CDR1 is MNHNS and CDR2 is SASEGT. The CDR3 covers 15 residues. Germline trimming cut 3 bases from V and 3 bases from J; bases unmatched to any gene: 7.

The CDR3 sequence: CATGGGNSYEQYF. The CDR3 DNA reads as TGTGCCACGGGGGGGGGCAACTCCTACGAGCAGTACTTC. V and J are TRBV27 and TRBJ2-7; 8 nucleotides line up with TRBD2. V lost 10 bases, J lost 0 bases, and 5 bases stayed unmatched. This CDR3 is built from 13 residues. CDR1 is MNHEY and CDR2 is SMNVEV in the germline V gene (reference sequence).

This clone was recorded only once. The genes are TRBV7-9 and TRBJ1-1, with 10 bases lining up with TRBD1. The CDR3 has 15 residues. Per the germline V gene, CDR1 is SEHNR and CDR2 is FQNEAQ (reference sequence). Trimming at V came to 5 bases and at J to 4 bases, leaving 7 bases not matched to a gene. CDR3 bases: TGTGCCAGCAGCGACAGGGGGCGGGCCGGCACTGAAGCTTTCTTT. Protein sequence: CASSDRGRAGTEAFF.

The gene calls are TRBV6-6 and TRBJ2-1; a weak D match, TRBD2 (6 bases). CDR3 size: 13 residues. Germline CDR1 MNHNY, CDR2 SVGAGI (reference sequence). The V gene lost 6 bases and the J gene lost 6 bases, with 12 bases spanning the gap. CDR3 bases: TGTGCCAGCAGACCGCGGGGCCCCAATGAGCAGTTCTTC. Translation: CASRPRGPNEQFF.

V and J are TRBV2 and TRBJ2-2; a possible D gene is TRBD2 (7 bases). Trimming left V 2 bases short and J 5 bases short, with 15 bases between. The CDR3 length is 16 residues. CDR1 and CDR2 (germline): SNHLY, FYNNEI. CDR3 region: CASSEPRGGRTGELFF. For the CDR3, the DNA is TGTGCCAGCAGTGAACCAAGGGGGGGCCGTACCGGGGAGCTGTTTTTT.

A single count supports this clone. The chain carries TRBV19 and TRBJ1-5; D possibly corresponds to TRBD1 (5 bases). V dropped 7 bases and J dropped 3 bases, with 13 bases sitting between them. CDR3 length: 14 amino acids. Germline V gene data show CDR1 as LNHDA and CDR2 as SQIVND (reference sequence). The CDR3: CASTLGGTNQPQHF. CDR3 bases: TGTGCCAGTACCCTCGGAGGGACCAATCAGCCCCAGCATTTT.

The chain couples TRBV30 to TRBJ1-5; no firm D call. V gave up 0 bases and J gave up 7 bases, with 10 bases separating them. This CDR3 comprises 13 residues. Germline lookup yields CDR1 GTSNPN and CDR2 SVGIG (reference sequence). The CDR3 nucleotides read TGTGCCTGGAGTGTGGGAGCCCAACAGCCCCAGCATTTT. Its translation: CAWSVGAQQPQHF.

This clone was found once. This sequence joins TRBV6-1 and TRBJ2-4; 7 nucleotides align to TRBD1. Trimming at V came to 6 bases and at J to 1 base, leaving 12 bases not matched to a gene. Germline V gene sequence: CDR1 MNHNS, CDR2 SASEGT. The CDR3 is made up of 17 amino acids. The DNA for the CDR3 is TGTGCCAGCAGGGAACAGGGGCGTGAGGTGGCCAAAAACATTCAGTACTTC. Its protein product is CASREQGREVAKNIQYF.

Only one count was recorded for this clone. V gene TRBV5-8 combines with J gene TRBJ2-7; 12 bases match TRBD2. The CDR3 length is 18 residues. Germline V gene data show CDR1 as SGHTS and CDR2 as YDEGEE. After removal of 1 base from V and 3 bases from J, the junction contained 11 bases not matched to a gene. CDR3: CASSLIGFQGLAGYEQYF. The CDR3 DNA is TGTGCCAGCAGCTTGATCGGGTTCCAGGGACTAGCGGGCTACGAGCAGTACTTC.

V and J are TRBV5-1 and TRBJ1-1; TRBD1 matches at 8 bases. Germline-derived CDR1 and CDR2 are SGHRS and YFSETQ. The CDR3 is 15 residues long. After removal of 4 bases from V and 1 base from J, the junction contained 6 bases not matched to a gene. The CDR3 nucleotides read TGCGCCAGCAGCCCGCAGGGGGCGCGGAACACTGAAGCTTTCTTT. It specifies CASSPQGARNTEAFF.

This rearrangement joins TRBV2 to TRBJ2-7; D gene ambiguous. The V end was cut by 3 bases, the J end by 2 bases, with 2 bases between. The V gene's germline CDR1 is SNHLY and CDR2 FYNNEI. The CDR3 covers 11 residues. The CDR3 DNA follows: TGTGCCAGCAGTGACACCTACGAGCAGTACTTC. Translating gives CASSDTYEQYF.

The V gene is TRBV7-6, the J gene TRBJ2-1; possible D gene TRBD2, 5 bases. The germline gives CDR1 SGHVS, CDR2 FNYEAQ. Trimming removed 5 bases from V and 8 bases from J, with 16 bases in between. This CDR3 comprises 14 residues. The CDR3 loop is CASSLIAGSYEQFF. CDR3 coding DNA: TGTGCCAGCAGCCTAATCGCTGGGAGCTATGAGCAGTTCTTC.

A single count supports this clone. The J gene is TRBJ2-5, the V gene TRBV9, with 9 nucleotides matching TRBD2. Unmatched junction bases numbered 6, after V lost 4 bases and J lost 2 bases. The CDR3 has 15 amino acids. Germline V gives CDR1 SGDLS, CDR2 YYNGEE. CDR3 nucleotide sequence: TGTGCCAGCAGCCCAGGACTAGCGCAACAAGAGACCCAGTACTTC. The encoded protein is CASSPGLAQQETQYF.